This T cell receptor (beta chain) was sequenced for a study of CD8 T cells in ankylosing spondylitis. Study findings and constraints: In ankylosing spondylitis patients, matched synovial fluid reportedly showed significant enrichment of disease-linked clones. Some motif variants were previously reported in reactive arthritis synovial fluid and blood.

A quantitative 5'-RACE method, one with molecular barcodes, was used to make TCR beta libraries. TCRdb processed the 5' RACE reads anew with MiXCR; each CDR3 protein has one entry. The sample lists about 140,000 distinct CDR3 sequences, 7% to 10% occurring once. V lost 2 bases to trimming and J lost 5 bases; unmatched junction nucleotides: 11. The CDR3 runs to 17 residues. Germline-derived CDR1 and CDR2 are SGHTA and FQGNSA. There are many counts of this clonotype. Its antigen remains unknown. The specimen sequenced was synovial fluid, either unsorted or a sorted T cell fraction (not recorded which). The chain combines TRBV7-2 with TRBJ2-5; 10 bases fit TRBD2. The sequence derives from a male donor with ankylosing spondylitis. The CDR3 DNA is TGTGCCAGCAGCTTAAAGTTGGCTAGCGGGAGTTTGGAGACCCAGTACTTC. As protein: CASSLKLASGSLETQYF.